Each of the 30 T cell receptor beta chains below was sequenced from the same sample in a study of cytomegalovirus exposure and HLA in healthy donors. 13 Jbeta primers and 60 Vbeta primers were used for the PCR. Assay: immunoSEQ multiplex PCR; the TCRdb copy retains only in-frame clones and omits some. The table includes roughly 120,000 clones, roughly 63% detected once. The sample comprised PBMCs. Every receptor here comes from a middle-aged man in good health and CMV-seropositive.

The sample holds a few counts of this clone. The chain has TRBV6-6 and TRBJ2-7; 7 bases agree with TRBD1. The CDR3 totals 14 residues. CDR1 is MNHNY and CDR2 is SVGAGI in the germline V gene (reference sequence). Trimming cost V 7 bases and J 6 bases; bases outside gene matches: 12. The CDR3 DNA reads TGTGCCAGCAATACCCCGGGACAGACCTCCGAGCAGTACTTC. Translation: CASNTPGQTSEQYF.

The chain combines TRBV6-1 with TRBJ2-7; tentative D call: TRBD1 (6 bases). Trimming took off 6 bases at V and 3 bases at J, with 12 bases between the two ends. Germline V gene sequence: CDR1 MNHNS, CDR2 SASEGT. The CDR3 is made up of 13 amino acids. In nucleotides, the CDR3 is TGTGCCAGCAGGCCCTCAGGGGACTACGAGCAGTACTTC. This gives the protein CASRPSGDYEQYF.

This clone was recorded a few times. The rearrangement joins TRBV7-2 to TRBJ2-3; D might be TRBD2 (6 bases). The V end lost 1 base, the J end lost 6 bases, and 17 bases lay between the germline ends. Germline values: CDR1 SGHTA, CDR2 FQGNSA. This CDR3 has 16 residues. The CDR3 protein is CASSLVGSLGGDTQYF. In DNA, the CDR3 is TGTGCCAGCAGCTTAGTTGGGTCCCTTGGGGGGGATACGCAGTATTTT.

The chain recombines TRBV15 with TRBJ2-7; TRBD2 matches 9 bases. The length of the CDR3 is 18 residues. V lost 5 bases to trimming and J lost 5 bases; unmatched junction nucleotides: 19. Germline lookup yields CDR1 LNHNV and CDR2 YYDKDF (reference sequence). As DNA, the CDR3 is TGTGCCACCAGCCCCTCTTGGCCGCGGGAGGGTATCGACCACGAGCAGTACTTC. Encoded protein: CATSPSWPREGIDHEQYF. The complete variable domain, with remaining parts taken from reference TRBV15 and TRBJ2-7, reads DAMVIQNPRYQVTQFGKPVTLSCSQTLNHNVMYWYQQKSSQAPKLLFHYYDKDFNNEADTPDNFQSRRPNTSFCFLDIRSPGLGDTAMYLCATSPSWPREGIDHEQYFGPGTRLTVT.

This clone was recorded a few times. The chain couples TRBV7-2 to TRBJ2-2; no reliable D call. V was shortened by 4 bases and J by 5 bases, with 17 bases between the two germline ends. Germline V gene lookup returns CDR1 SGHTA and CDR2 FQGNSA. This CDR3 contains 16 residues. DNA for the CDR3: TGTGCCAGCAGCTCAGCTTGGGCCGTTGGAACCGGGGAGCTGTTTTTT. As protein: CASSSAWAVGTGELFF.

V gene TRBV11-3 combines with J gene TRBJ2-3; 9 bases agree with TRBD1. The ends lost 5 bases at V and 2 bases at J; junction bases unmatched: 5. CDR1 and CDR2 from the germline V gene are SGHNT and YENEEA. This CDR3 spans 15 amino acids. The CDR3 spells CASSPGTGHTDTQYF. Written as DNA, the CDR3 is TGTGCCAGCAGCCCCGGGACAGGGCACACAGATACGCAGTATTTT.

V gene TRBV18 combines with J gene TRBJ2-5; D not certain. This CDR3 region has 13 residues. The V end was cut by 3 bases, the J end by 0 bases, with 5 bases between. Germline lookup yields CDR1 KGHSH and CDR2 LQKENI. Here the CDR3 DNA reads TGTGCCAGCTCACCTCTGTACCAAGAGACCCAGTACTTC. Residues: CASSPLYQETQYF.

Only a few counts were recorded for this clone. DNA of the CDR3: TGTGCCATCAGTGAGTCAGGGACAGGTTCTGGGACCAACTATGGCTACACCTTC. Translated: CAISESGTGSGTNYGYTF. V usage is TRBV10-3 and J usage is TRBJ1-2; 8 positions match TRBD1. The junction had 11 bases not matched to a gene; V was cut back by 0 bases and J by 2 bases. The germline CDR1 and CDR2 sequences are ENHRY and SYGVKD. This CDR3 is 18 amino acids long.

Turning to this clone: The same CDR3 can be traced to other DNA sequences in this sample. The chain carries TRBV5-1 and TRBJ1-2; the match to TRBD1 covers 8 bases. The CDR3 is made up of 13 amino acids. CDR1 is SGHRS, CDR2 YFSETQ, per germline. With V trimmed by 0 bases and J by 5 bases, 0 bases remained unmatched. CDR3 loop: CASSLDRGYGYTF. The CDR3 nucleotides are TGCGCCAGCAGCTTGGACAGGGGGTATGGCTACACCTTC.

The chain uses TRBV6-6 and TRBJ1-3, with D possibly TRBD1 on 6 matching bases. Trimming took off 7 bases at V and 0 bases at J, with 13 bases between the two ends. This CDR3 spans 15 amino acids. CDR1 and CDR2 from the germline V gene are MNHNY and SVGAGI (reference sequence). The CDR3 is CASTMDSSSGNTIYF. In DNA, the CDR3 is TGTGCCAGCACCATGGACAGTAGCTCTGGAAACACCATATATTTT.

V is TRBV19 and J is TRBJ1-1, with D maybe TRBD1 (5 bases). Germline lookup yields CDR1 LNHDA and CDR2 SQIVND (reference sequence). CDR3 length equals 15 residues. V was pared by 3 bases and J by 2 bases, with 13 bases between. CDR3 nucleotides: TGTGCCAGTAGTATGGCCGCAGGGTTTAACACTGAAGCTTTCTTT. Translated, it gives CASSMAAGFNTEAFF.

This chain uses TRBV5-1 with TRBJ2-5; D ambiguous. The J call may be faulty, since TRBJ2-7 better matches the DNA end. This CDR3 region has 14 residues. Per germline, CDR1 SGHRS and CDR2 YFSETQ. As DNA, the CDR3 is TGCGCCAGCAGCTTGGTGCAGGAAACCTACGAGCAGTACTTC. Protein product: CASSLVQETYEQYF.

V usage is TRBV9 and J usage is TRBJ2-1, with TRBD2 matching over 7 bases. Trimming removed 3 bases from V and 0 bases from J; junction bases left unmatched: 6. The CDR3 is 16 residues long. Germline CDR1 SGDLS, CDR2 YYNGEE. The CDR3 loop reads CASSGGGGGSYNEQFF. The DNA of the CDR3 is TGTGCCAGCAGCGGAGGCGGGGGTGGCTCCTACAATGAGCAGTTCTTC.

The genes are TRBV19 and TRBJ1-1; 9 positions match TRBD1. V lost 4 bases and J lost 0; bases outside the gene matches: 3. This CDR3 region has 15 residues. Germline V gene data show CDR1 as LNHDA and CDR2 as SQIVND (reference sequence). CDR3 region: CASSTGTGLNTEAFF. In DNA, the CDR3 is TGTGCCAGTAGTACAGGGACAGGGCTGAACACTGAAGCTTTCTTT.

DNA of the CDR3: TGCGCCAGCAGGCGTACAGGGGGCGAGGAAGCTTTCTTT. Encoded protein: CASRRTGGEEAFF. The chain joins TRBV5-1 to TRBJ1-1; 9 bases match TRBD1. Germline assignment: CDR1 SGHRS and CDR2 YFSETQ. V was pared by 5 bases and J by 8 bases, with 7 bases of the junction left unmatched. The CDR3 is 13 residues long.

The count of this clone is one. The chain recombines TRBV18 with TRBJ2-2; 9 positions agree with TRBD1. The CDR3 is made up of 16 amino acids. Trimming at V came to 4 bases and at J to 7 bases, leaving 10 bases not matched to a gene. Germline CDR1 reads KGHSH; CDR2 reads LQKENI. CDR3 region: CASSQQGQGWNGELFF. The CDR3 nucleotides read TGTGCCAGCTCACAACAGGGACAGGGCTGGAACGGGGAGCTGTTTTTT.

V usage is TRBV9 and J usage is TRBJ2-3; D remains unclear. V dropped 0 bases and J dropped 2 bases, with 13 bases sitting between them. The CDR3 has 16 amino acids. Germline V gives CDR1 SGDLS, CDR2 YYNGEE. The CDR3 spells CASSVATAALTDTQYF. The CDR3 region has the DNA TGTGCCAGCAGCGTAGCTACGGCGGCCCTCACAGATACGCAGTATTTT.

This chain links TRBV6-6 with TRBJ1-1; D remains ambiguous. This CDR3 region has 15 residues. The V end lost 0 bases, the J end lost 11 bases, and 19 bases lay between the germline ends. The germline CDR1 and CDR2 sequences are MNHNY and SVGAGI (reference sequence). CDR3 amino acids: CASSYSNIGSRRAFF. DNA of the CDR3: TGTGCCAGCAGTTACTCGAATATCGGGTCCCGGAGGGCTTTCTTT.

The chain has TRBV4-3 and TRBJ2-3; D is uncertain. The germline V gene has CDR1 LGHNA and CDR2 YSLEER. V lost 2 bases and J lost 5, with 8 bases in between. This CDR3 has 13 residues. In DNA form, the CDR3 reads TGCGCCAGCAGCCAATCGCTGAGAGATACGCAGTATTTT. The encoded protein is CASSQSLRDTQYF.

This clone was observed a single time. This sequence joins TRBV7-2 and TRBJ2-3; no clear D gene. Trimming took 0 bases from V and 2 from J, leaving 6 bases between them. Germline values: CDR1 SGHTA, CDR2 FQGNSA. The CDR3 has 14 amino acids. The CDR3, as DNA: TGTGCCAGCAGCTTAGCTCTATACACAGATACGCAGTATTTT. Amino acids: CASSLALYTDTQYF.

The genes are TRBV2 and TRBJ1-5; 9 bases map to TRBD1. Germline-derived CDR1 and CDR2 are SNHLY and FYNNEI. This CDR3 is built from 14 residues. V gave up 4 bases and J gave up 7 bases; unmatched junction bases: 5. The CDR3 DNA sequence: TGTGCCAGCAGTGTACAGGGGGCGGGACAGCCCCAGCATTTT. It specifies CASSVQGAGQPQHF.

This clone has just a few counts. This chain uses TRBV2 with TRBJ2-5; TRBD2 agrees at 10 bases. Per germline, CDR1 SNHLY and CDR2 FYNNEI. V was clipped by 4 bases and J by 3 bases; unmatched bases: 8. The CDR3 loop spans 16 amino acids. The CDR3 region is CASSGVSGGEKETQYF. In nucleotides, the CDR3 is TGTGCCAGCAGTGGAGTAAGCGGGGGGGAAAAAGAGACCCAGTACTTC.

This clone was picked up one time. The chain couples TRBV10-1 to TRBJ2-1; 8 bases agree with TRBD2. The CDR3 has 17 amino acids. The V segment lost 3 bases and the J segment 0 bases; nucleotides outside the gene matches: 7. CDR1 is WNHNN, CDR2 SYGVQD, per germline (reference sequence). The CDR3 region has the DNA TGCGCCAGCAGTGACTGGAGCGGGAGAAGCTCCTACAATGAGCAGTTCTTC. Amino acids: CASSDWSGRSSYNEQFF.

The chain has TRBV6-1 and TRBJ1-1; D is uncertain. V was pared by 6 bases and J by 7 bases, with 9 bases between. The CDR3 sequence is 11 residues long. Germline-derived CDR1 and CDR2 are MNHNS and SASEGT. The CDR3 is CASRQNNEAFF. The DNA for the CDR3 is TGTGCCAGCAGACAGAATAATGAAGCTTTCTTT.

The J gene is TRBJ2-2, the V gene TRBV6-1; 10 bases map to TRBD1. The V segment lost 3 bases and the J segment 4 bases; nucleotides outside the gene matches: 2. The CDR3 is 15 amino acids. The germline V gene has CDR1 MNHNS and CDR2 SASEGT. In DNA, the CDR3 is TGTGCCAGCAGTGATCGACAGGGGGCCACCGGGGAGCTGTTTTTT. Residues: CASSDRQGATGELFF.

The chain combines TRBV28 with TRBJ2-2; tentative D call: TRBD1 (6 bases). The germline V gene encodes CDR1 MDHEN and CDR2 SYDVKM. Deletions cut 7 bases from V and 3 bases from J, with 12 bases between. There are 14 residues in the CDR3. CDR3 coding DNA: TGTGCCAGCAATTCAGGACAGTACACCGGGGAGCTGTTTTTT. Translating it yields CASNSGQYTGELFF.

The genes are TRBV5-1 and TRBJ2-5; 8 nucleotides match TRBD1. Trimming cost V 4 bases and J 5 bases; bases outside gene matches: 7. This CDR3 has 14 residues. The germline V gene has CDR1 SGHRS and CDR2 YFSETQ. CDR3 nucleotides: TGCGCCAGCAGCGAAGGACAGGGTAGGGAGACCCAGTACTTC. Encoded protein: CASSEGQGRETQYF.

The chain couples TRBV28 to TRBJ1-2; TRBD1 matches 10 bases. Germline V gene lookup returns CDR1 MDHEN and CDR2 SYDVKM. CDR3 length equals 14 residues. With V trimmed by 6 bases and J by 6 bases, 7 bases remained unmatched. The CDR3: CASSRGQGYHGYTF. The CDR3 DNA reads as TGTGCCAGCAGCCGGGGACAGGGGTACCATGGCTACACCTTC.

This clone was found a few times. The rearrangement joins TRBV29-1 to TRBJ2-7; TRBD1 matches at 8 bases. CDR3 length: 13 residues. V lost 7 bases and J lost 5; bases outside the gene matches: 10. Germline V gene sequence: CDR1 SQVTM, CDR2 ANQGSEA. DNA of the CDR3: TGCAGCGCCCGACAGGGGAGTGAACACGAGCAGTACTTC. Encoded protein: CSARQGSEHEQYF.

This chain joins TRBV7-2 and TRBJ2-7, with a possible D match to TRBD2 (5 bases). The CDR3 extends over 14 amino acids. V was trimmed by 1 base and J by 4 bases, leaving 11 bases between them. The V gene's germline CDR1 is SGHTA and CDR2 FQGNSA. The CDR3 here is CASSLDAGAYEQYF. In DNA, the CDR3 is TGTGCCAGCAGCTTAGATGCGGGCGCGTACGAGCAGTACTTC.